This TCR beta chain was captured in a study of blood T cell repertoires in COVID-19 (dated by TCRdb to about 2020). With respect to the entire study: The collaborator samples originated in the United States, Italy and Spain and spanned the acute and convalescent phases of COVID-19. The prospective study material was composed of cDNA or gDNA derived from T cells, B-cell-depleted T cells, or PBMCs. Deeply sampled blood TCRbeta repertoires from subjects exposed to, actively infected with, or recovered from COVID-19 were included in the dataset. The repertoires were released in a freely available public database intended as a resource for research on the immune response to SARS-CoV-2. The samples were drawn from two sources: the first 160 participants of the ongoing ImmuneRACE study, and 1,000 to 1,500 subjects contributed by 6 global collaborators. The sample metadata nearly always contained a de-identified subject ID, COVID-19 status, age in years and sex. Where available, HLA class I and class II types were obtained from metadata supplied by the sample provider rather than from assay-based typing.

The immunoSEQ Assay, a bias-controlled multiplex PCR, was used to amplify TCRbeta CDR3 regions from genomic DNA. The study's processing was this. The number of nucleated cells in each sample was estimated by amplification of reference gene primers within the assay. Sequence reads were collapsed and filtered to measure the absolute abundance of every unique TCRbeta CDR3 rearrangement. Productive Simpson clonality was computed per sample as the square root of Simpson's diversity index over productive rearrangements. TCRdb provides this immuneACCESS table in a form limited to in-frame rearrangements. Some clones are lacking; in checked studies, under half of them reflect an unresolved V gene, and why the rest are absent is not known. The V and J calls and the clone size are those of that table, but D and trimming were determined from the DNA. This sample comprises 350,000 to 450,000 clones, around 87% of them detected only once. Roughly 1.1% of the sample is taken by the ten largest.

In the prospective study, participants were about 18 to 100 years old, resided in around 25 geographic areas of the United States, and were enrolled through a virtual design. In the prospective study, participants were assigned to cohorts based on the clinical history participants reported in a screening survey and a study questionnaire. For ImmuneRACE Cohort 3, a participant was defined as recovered based on two consecutive negative NP/OP PCR tests, clearance by a healthcare professional, or resolution of symptoms. In the prospective study, mobile phlebotomists collected whole blood, serum and a nasopharyngeal or oropharyngeal swab from each participant. Participants in the prospective study had the option to provide additional blood draws and questionnaires over a roughly two-month period. Before DNA extraction, blood samples from the prospective study were shipped at room temperature or frozen.

Germline trimming: 0 bases from V, 2 bases from J; junction bases outside gene matches: 4. The germline V gene yields SGHTA for CDR1 and FQGNSA for CDR2. The CDR3 has 16 amino acids, counting the end cysteine and phenylalanine. The DNA shown is the 48-base CDR3, in frame from base 1. About this clone itself: What this receptor recognizes is not known. One base away there is no much larger clone; base qualities are not given.

The research as a whole found: The quantity of clinical and demographic metadata differed by source and by participant and was supplied without curation.

The rearranged chain carries TRBV7-2 and TRBJ2-3; 8 bases in between match TRBD1. The receptor was derived from a man aged 25 to 40 who had recovered from COVID-19. The sequencing input was PBMCs or T cells enriched from blood (not recorded which). The CDR3 reads CASSLAPGQDTDTQYF. The DNA sequence is TGTGCCAGCAGCTTAGCACCGGGACAGGACACAGATACGCAGTATTTT.